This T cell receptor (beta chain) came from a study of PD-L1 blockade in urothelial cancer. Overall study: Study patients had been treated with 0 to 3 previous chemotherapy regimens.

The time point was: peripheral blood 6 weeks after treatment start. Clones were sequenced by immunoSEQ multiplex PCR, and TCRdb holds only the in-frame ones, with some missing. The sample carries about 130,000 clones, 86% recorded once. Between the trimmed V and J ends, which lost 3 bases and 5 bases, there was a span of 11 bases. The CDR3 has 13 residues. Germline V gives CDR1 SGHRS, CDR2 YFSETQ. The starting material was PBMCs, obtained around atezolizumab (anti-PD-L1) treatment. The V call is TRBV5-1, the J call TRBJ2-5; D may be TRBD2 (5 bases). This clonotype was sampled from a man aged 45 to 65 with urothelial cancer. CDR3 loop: CASSSEGRETQYF. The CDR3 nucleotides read TGCGCCAGCAGCTCCGAGGGTAGGGAGACCCAGTACTTC.